This is a list of T cell receptor beta chains from one sample in a study of Graves' ophthalmopathy and Graves' hyperthyroidism. MiXCR, applied by TCRdb to the multiplex PCR reads, yields one record per CDR3 protein. The data show some 390,000 distinct CDR3 sequences, with approximately 20% seen just once and 1.6% held by the top ten. The sample was peripheral blood. The source of these receptors is a woman between 18 and 29 years old with Graves' ophthalmopathy. The CDR3 runs from the conserved cysteine through the conserved F or W. The order of the fields is clone size, J gene, D gene, V gene, CDR3 DNA, CDR3 protein. The D gene is left open where the match is weak. Clone size is stated in some rows and not others, as once, few, many or a class when expanded.

many TRBJ2-7 NA TRBV7-2 TGTGCCAGCAGCTTAGGGGTCCACACCGACGAGCAGTACTTC CASSLGVHTDEQYF
many TRBJ2-7 NA TRBV20-1 TGCAGTGCTAGAGGCTTAAACTCCTACGAGCAGTACTTC CSARGLNSYEQYF
many TRBJ2-5 NA TRBV11-2 TGTGCCAGCAGCTTAAGGGACCGCCAGCAAGAGACCCAGTACTTC CASSLRDRQQETQYF
many TRBJ1-3 NA TRBV4-2 TGTGCCAGCAGCCAAGAGGGACATTCTGGAAACACCATATATTTT CASSQEGHSGNTIYF
many TRBJ1-5 NA TRBV6-1 TGTGCCAGCGCGCCGGGGATTAATAGCAATCAGCCCCAGCATTTT CASAPGINSNQPQHF
NA TRBJ2-5 TRBD1 TRBV20-1 TGCAGTGCTAGAGGACAGGGAAAGCACTTCGAGACCCAGTACTTC CSARGQGKHFETQYF
many TRBJ2-5 NA TRBV25-1 TGTGCCAGCAGTGAACCAGAGACCCAGTACTTC CASSEPETQYF
many TRBJ1-1 TRBD1 TRBV12-3/TRBV12-4 TGTGCCAGCGGGGCCGGGACAGGGGTGAACACTGAAGCTTTCTTT CASGAGTGVNTEAFF
many TRBJ2-7 TRBD1 TRBV15 TGTGCCACCACACAGGGGCCGGACTACGAGCAGTACTTC CATTQGPDYEQYF
many TRBJ2-7 NA TRBV7-2 TGTGCCAGCAGCTTAGCGGCAGGGGTAGTCTACGAGCAGTACTTC CASSLAAGVVYEQYF
many TRBJ1-5 NA TRBV28 TGTGCCAGCAGTTTAGACCCCTCGGACGATCAGCCCCAGCATTTT CASSLDPSDDQPQHF
many TRBJ1-3 NA TRBV18 TGTGCCAGCTCAAACAGGGTCGACTCTGGAAACACCATATATTTT CASSNRVDSGNTIYF
many TRBJ2-5 TRBD2 TRBV7-2 TGTGCCAGCAGCCCCCGGACTAGCGGGATCCAAGAGACCCAGTACTTC CASSPRTSGIQETQYF
many TRBJ1-5 NA TRBV6-1 TGTGCCAGCAGTGACAGGTTGGAGTTTCAGCCCCAGCATTTT CASSDRLEFQPQHF
many TRBJ2-7 TRBD2 TRBV19 TGTGCCAGTAGTATAGCATGGGCGGGAGGAAGCTACGAGCAGTACTTC CASSIAWAGGSYEQYF
many TRBJ1-6 TRBD1 TRBV14 TGTGCCAGCAGCCAAGCCAGGGGGCGTCATAATTCACCCCTCCACTTT CASSQARGRHNSPLHF
many TRBJ1-5 NA TRBV7-8 TGTGCCAGCAGCTTAGATGAGGGGTTGGGCAATCAGCCCCAGCATTTT CASSLDEGLGNQPQHF
many TRBJ2-7 NA TRBV28 TGTGCCAGCAGCCGGGGCGGTGTTACCGAGCAGTACTTC CASSRGGVTEQYF
many TRBJ2-7 TRBD2 TRBV5-5 TGTGCCAGCAGCCCGGCTAGCGGGAGAACTACCGAGCAGTACTTC CASSPASGRTTEQYF
many TRBJ2-5 NA TRBV29-1 TGCAGCGTTGAAGGGGGCAGGGGAGGGACCCAGTACTTC CSVEGGRGGTQYF
many TRBJ2-7 NA TRBV6-2/TRBV6-3 TGTGCCAGCAATCCCAGGATTTACTACGAGCAGTACTTC CASNPRIYYEQYF
NA TRBJ1-5 NA TRBV7-9 TGTGCCAGCAGCTTAGCGGGGGGGGTCGGTCAGCCCCAGCATTTT CASSLAGGVGQPQHF